This T cell receptor beta chain came from a study of shared clonotypes between healthy human individuals. Study-level findings and limits: The study's rarefaction showed incomplete sorted-subset sequencing despite large depth.

As for this clone: No antigen is known for it.

The V gene's germline CDR1 is LNHDA and CDR2 SQIVND (reference sequence). The V gene lost 7 bases and the J gene lost 1 base, with 10 bases spanning the gap. The CDR3 is 13 amino acids. Donors, healthy HIV-negative adults, lacked recent acute infections or vaccinations. The assay was immunoSEQ multiplex PCR, and TCRdb's table has in-frame clones only and misses some. The sample has about 380,000 clones, 90% to 97% seen once. The chain employs TRBV19 and TRBJ1-1; unclear D gene. This TCR came from a man in his thirties or forties in good health. Sequencing was carried out using memory CD8+ T cells sorted from blood. The subset here: CD45RO+ cells pooled with CCR7-negative TemRA cells. The CDR3: CASIWTENTEAFF. DNA of the CDR3: TGTGCCAGTATCTGGACGGAGAACACTGAAGCTTTCTTT.